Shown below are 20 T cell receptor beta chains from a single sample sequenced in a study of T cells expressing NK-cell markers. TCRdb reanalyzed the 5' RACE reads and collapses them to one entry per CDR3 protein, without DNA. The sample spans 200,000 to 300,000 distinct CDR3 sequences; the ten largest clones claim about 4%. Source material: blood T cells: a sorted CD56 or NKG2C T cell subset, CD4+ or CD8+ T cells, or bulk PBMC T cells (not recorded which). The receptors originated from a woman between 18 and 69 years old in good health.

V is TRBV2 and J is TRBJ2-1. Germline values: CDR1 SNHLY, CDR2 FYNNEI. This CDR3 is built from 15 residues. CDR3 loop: CASQTSLSSYNEQFF.

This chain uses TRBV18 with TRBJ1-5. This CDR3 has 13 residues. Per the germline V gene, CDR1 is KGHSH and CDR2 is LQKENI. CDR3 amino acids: CASSQLTHQPQHF. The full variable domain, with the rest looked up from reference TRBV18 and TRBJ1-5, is NAGVMQNPRHLVRRRGQEARLRCSPMKGHSHVYWYRQLPEEGLKFMVYLQKENIIDESGMPKERFSAEFPKEGPSILRIQQVVRGDSAAYFCASSQLTHQPQHFGDGTRLSIL.

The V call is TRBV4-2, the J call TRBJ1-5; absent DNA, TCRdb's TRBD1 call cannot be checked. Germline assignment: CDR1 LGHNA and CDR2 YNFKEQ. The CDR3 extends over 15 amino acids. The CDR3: CASSQTGTGGQPQHF.

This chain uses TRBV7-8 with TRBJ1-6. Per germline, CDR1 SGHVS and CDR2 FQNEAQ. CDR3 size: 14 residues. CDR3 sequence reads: CASSTQGRVSPLHF.

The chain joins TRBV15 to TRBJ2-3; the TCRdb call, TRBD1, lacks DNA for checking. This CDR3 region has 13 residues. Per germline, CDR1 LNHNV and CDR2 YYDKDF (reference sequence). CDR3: CATRGHRTDTQYF.

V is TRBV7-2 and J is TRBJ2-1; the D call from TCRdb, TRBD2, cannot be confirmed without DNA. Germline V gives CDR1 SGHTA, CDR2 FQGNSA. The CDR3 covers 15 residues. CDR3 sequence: CASSTRDLAGYEQFF.

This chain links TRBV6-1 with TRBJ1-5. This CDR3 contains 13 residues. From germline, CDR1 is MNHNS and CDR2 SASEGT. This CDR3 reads CASRAGPSQPQHF.

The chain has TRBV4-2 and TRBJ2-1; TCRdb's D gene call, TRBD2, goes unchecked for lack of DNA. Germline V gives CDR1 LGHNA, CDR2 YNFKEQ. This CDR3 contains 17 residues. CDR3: CASSASTASGGYNEQFF.

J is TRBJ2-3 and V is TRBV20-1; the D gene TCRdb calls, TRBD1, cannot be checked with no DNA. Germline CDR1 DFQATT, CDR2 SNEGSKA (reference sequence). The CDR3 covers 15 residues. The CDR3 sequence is CSARAKGLGTDTQYF.

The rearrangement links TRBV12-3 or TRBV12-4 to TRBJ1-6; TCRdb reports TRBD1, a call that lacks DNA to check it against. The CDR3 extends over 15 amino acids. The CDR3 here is CASSLAGQHNSPLHF.

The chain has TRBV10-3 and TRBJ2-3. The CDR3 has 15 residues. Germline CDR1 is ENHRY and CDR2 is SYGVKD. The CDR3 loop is CAISEGLTYTDTQYF.

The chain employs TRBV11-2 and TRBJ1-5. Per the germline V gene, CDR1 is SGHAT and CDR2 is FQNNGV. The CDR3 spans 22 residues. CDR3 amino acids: CASSLVFEGSGAYRRPNQPQHF. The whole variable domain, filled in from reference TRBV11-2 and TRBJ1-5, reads EAGVAQSPRYKIIEKRQSVAFWCNPISGHATLYWYQQILGQGPKLLIQFQNNGVVDDSQLPKDRFSAERLKGVDSTLKIQPAKLEDSAVYLCASSLVFEGSGAYRRPNQPQHFGDGTRLSIL.

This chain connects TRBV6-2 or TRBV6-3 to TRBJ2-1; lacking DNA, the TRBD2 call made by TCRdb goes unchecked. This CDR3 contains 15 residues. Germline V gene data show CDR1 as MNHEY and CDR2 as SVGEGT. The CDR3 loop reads CASLRGGRGMNEQFF.

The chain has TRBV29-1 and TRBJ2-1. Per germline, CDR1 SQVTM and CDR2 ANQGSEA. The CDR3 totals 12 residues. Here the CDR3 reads CSVAATYNEQFF.

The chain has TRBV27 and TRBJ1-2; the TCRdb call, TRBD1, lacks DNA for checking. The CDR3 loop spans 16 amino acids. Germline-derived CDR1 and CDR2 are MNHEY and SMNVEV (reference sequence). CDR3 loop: CASSLRGQGATYGYTF.

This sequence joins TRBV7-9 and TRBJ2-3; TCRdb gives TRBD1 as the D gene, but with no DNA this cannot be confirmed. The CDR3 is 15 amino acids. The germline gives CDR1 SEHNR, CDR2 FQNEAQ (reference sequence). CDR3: CASSLDPLGSDTQYF. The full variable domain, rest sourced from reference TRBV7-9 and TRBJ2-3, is DTGVSQNPRHKITKRGQNVTFRCDPISEHNRLYWYRQTLGQGPEFLTYFQNEAQLEKSRLLSDRFSAERPKGSFSTLEIQRTEQGDSAMYLCASSLDPLGSDTQYFGPGTRLTVL.

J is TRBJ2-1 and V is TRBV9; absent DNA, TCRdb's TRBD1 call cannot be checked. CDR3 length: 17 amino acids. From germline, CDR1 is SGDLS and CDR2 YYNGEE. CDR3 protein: CASSVAPAGASYNEQFF.

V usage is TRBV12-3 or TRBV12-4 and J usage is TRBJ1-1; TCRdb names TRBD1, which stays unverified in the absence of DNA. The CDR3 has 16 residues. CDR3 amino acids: CASIIDRGRINTEAFF.

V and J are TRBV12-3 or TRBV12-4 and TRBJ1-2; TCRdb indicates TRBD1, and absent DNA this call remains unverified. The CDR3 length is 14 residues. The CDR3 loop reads CASTPQGLGYGYTF.

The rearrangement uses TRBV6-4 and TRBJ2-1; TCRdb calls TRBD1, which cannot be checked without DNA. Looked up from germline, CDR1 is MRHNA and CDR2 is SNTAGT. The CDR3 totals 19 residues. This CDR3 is CASSDSRTGSLGLPNEQFF.